The clone carrying this T cell receptor (beta chain) showed up just a few times. The antigen is undetermined. The data originate from a study of OX40 agonist ivuxolimab in advanced cancers. Study background: The mean age was roughly 60 years, ranging from roughly 23 to 80, with around four fifths of participants male.

Trimming took 5 bases from V and 0 from J, leaving 11 bases between them. Germline assignment: CDR1 MNHNY and CDR2 SVGAGI (reference sequence). There are 15 residues in the CDR3. TCRdb keeps only in-frame clones here, not all; method: immunoSEQ multiplex PCR. The data hold 68,000 or so clones, with around 90% observed a single time. Whole-study findings and limits: Some nonresponders also had low normalized T-cell clonal expansion.

The TCR originated in an adult with an advanced solid tumor such as melanoma, head and neck, liver or kidney cancer. This specimen consisted of CD4+ or CD8+ T cells sorted from blood, obtained in a trial of the OX40 agonist ivuxolimab. The chain combines TRBV6-6 with TRBJ1-3, with D perhaps matching TRBD1 (5 bases). CDR3 in DNA: TGTGCCAGCAGTCTCACAGGAAGCTCTGGAAACACCATATATTTT. Its protein is CASSLTGSSGNTIYF.